This note documents a single T cell receptor beta chain sequence. These data originate in a study of CD8 T cells in ankylosing spondylitis. The CDR3 has 15 amino acids. The germline V and J ends were trimmed by 5 bases and 2 bases, with 13 bases remaining between them. CDR1 and CDR2 from the germline V gene are MDHEN and SYDVKM. MiXCR was run by TCRdb on the 5' RACE reads, yielding one entry per CDR3 protein. Of 250,000 to 350,000 distinct CDR3 sequences in the sample, roughly 20% were seen once. Sequencing was done on a sample of blood, either unsorted or a sorted T cell fraction (not recorded which). The source is a male donor with ankylosing spondylitis or in good health (not recorded which). The chain links TRBV28 to TRBJ1-3; D is unresolved. The CDR3 loop reads CASSPWTVTGNTIYF. The CDR3 DNA reads TGTGCCAGCAGTCCCTGGACTGTTACTGGAAACACCATATATTTT.